This T cell receptor beta chain came from a study of T-cell memory formation after mild COVID-19. General study points: Among contracting clones, CD4+ were mainly CM/EM and CD8+ enriched in EMRA. In pre-infection memory, a portion of responding clones appeared, which suggested that cross-reactive memory joined.

CDR3 length: 17 residues. Between the trimmed V and J ends, which lost 2 bases and 0 bases, there was a span of 16 bases. Per germline, CDR1 SGHTA and CDR2 FQGTGA. Via MiXCR, TCRdb re-called the 5' RACE reads, giving one row per CDR3 protein. Found here are under 400,000 distinct CDR3 sequences, under 30% of them singletons; the top ten hold around an eighth. Of note for this clonotype: Its matching antigen is unknown.

Sequenced sample: PBMCs or a T cell subset sorted from them (not recorded which). The rearrangement links TRBV7-3 to TRBJ1-1; D may be TRBD1 (5 bases). The origin of this receptor is an adult woman who had mild COVID-19 (a few samples of this study predate the infection). Cell type and time point are not known. The CDR3 nucleotides read TGTGCCAGCAGCTTAGGTGGTTCGGCGGGGGTGAACACTGAAGCTTTCTTT. Protein product: CASSLGGSAGVNTEAFF.